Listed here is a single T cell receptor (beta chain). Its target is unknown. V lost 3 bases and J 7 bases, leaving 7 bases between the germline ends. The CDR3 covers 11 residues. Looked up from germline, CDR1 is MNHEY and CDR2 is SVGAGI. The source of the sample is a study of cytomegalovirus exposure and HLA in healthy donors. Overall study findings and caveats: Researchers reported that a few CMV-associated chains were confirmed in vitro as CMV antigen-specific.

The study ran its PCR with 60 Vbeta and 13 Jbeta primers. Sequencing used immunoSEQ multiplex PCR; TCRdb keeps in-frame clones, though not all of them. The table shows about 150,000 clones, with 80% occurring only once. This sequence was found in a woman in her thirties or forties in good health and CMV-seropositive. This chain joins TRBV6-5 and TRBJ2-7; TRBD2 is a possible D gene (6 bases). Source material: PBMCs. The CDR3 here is CASSYGGEQYF. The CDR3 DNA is TGTGCCAGCAGTTATGGGGGGGAGCAGTACTTC.